The entry below gives a single TCR beta chain sequence along with its context. The data are from a study of blood T cell repertoires in COVID-19. CDR3 length equals 15 residues. Looked up from germline, CDR1 is SQVTM and CDR2 is ANQGSEA. V was clipped by 2 bases and J by 1 base, with 13 bases between them. Using immunoSEQ multiplex PCR, the repertoire was profiled, and TCRdb retains in-frame clones only, with some absent. The repertoire holds about 200,000 clones, with 80% to 90% as singletons. The chain combines TRBV29-1 with TRBJ2-3; tentative D call: TRBD2 (5 bases). Source material: PBMCs or T cells enriched from blood (not recorded which). The receptor's source is a middle-aged woman with acute COVID-19. The CDR3 nucleotides read TGCAGCGTTGAAAAGGCGGGTAGGGGCACAGATACGCAGTATTTT. Its protein product is CSVEKAGRGTDTQYF.